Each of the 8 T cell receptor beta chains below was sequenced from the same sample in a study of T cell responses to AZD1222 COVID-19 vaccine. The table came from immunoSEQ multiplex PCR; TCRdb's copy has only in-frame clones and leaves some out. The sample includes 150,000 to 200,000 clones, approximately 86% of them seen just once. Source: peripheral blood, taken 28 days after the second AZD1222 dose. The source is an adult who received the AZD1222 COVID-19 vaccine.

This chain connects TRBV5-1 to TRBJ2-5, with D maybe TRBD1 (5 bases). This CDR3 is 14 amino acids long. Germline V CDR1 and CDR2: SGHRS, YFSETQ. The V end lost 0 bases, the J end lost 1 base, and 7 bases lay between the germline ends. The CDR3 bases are TGCGCCAGCAGCTTGGGGCAGGGCCAAGAGACCCAGTACTTC. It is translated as CASSLGQGQETQYF.

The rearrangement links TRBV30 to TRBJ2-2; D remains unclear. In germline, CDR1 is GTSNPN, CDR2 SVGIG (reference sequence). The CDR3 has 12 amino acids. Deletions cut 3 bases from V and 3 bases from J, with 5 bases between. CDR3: CAWRRDTGELFF. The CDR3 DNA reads TGTGCCTGGAGAAGAGACACCGGGGAGCTGTTTTTT. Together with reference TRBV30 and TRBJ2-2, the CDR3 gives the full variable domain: SQTIHQWPATLVQPVGSPLSLECTVEGTSNPNLYWYRQAAGRGLQLLFYSVGIGQISSEVPQNLSASRPQDRQFILSSKKLLLSDSGFYLCAWRRDTGELFFGEGSRLTVL.

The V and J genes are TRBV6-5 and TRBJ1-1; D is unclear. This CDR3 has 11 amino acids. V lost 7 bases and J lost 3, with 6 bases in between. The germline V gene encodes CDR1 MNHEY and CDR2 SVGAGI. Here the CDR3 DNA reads TGTGCCAGCAAGGTTGACACTGAAGCTTTCTTT. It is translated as CASKVDTEAFF.

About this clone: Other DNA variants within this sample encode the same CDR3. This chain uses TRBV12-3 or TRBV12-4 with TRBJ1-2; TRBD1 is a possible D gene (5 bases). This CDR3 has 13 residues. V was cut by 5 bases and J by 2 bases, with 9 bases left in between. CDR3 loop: CASSPQGNYGYTF. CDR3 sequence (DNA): TGTGCCAGCAGTCCTCAGGGAAACTATGGCTACACCTTC.

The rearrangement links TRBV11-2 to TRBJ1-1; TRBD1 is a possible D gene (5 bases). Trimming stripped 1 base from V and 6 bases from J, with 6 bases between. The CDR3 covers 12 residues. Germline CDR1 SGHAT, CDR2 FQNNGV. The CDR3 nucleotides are TGTGCCAGCAGCTTAGCAGGGTCTGAAGCTTTCTTT. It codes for CASSLAGSEAFF.

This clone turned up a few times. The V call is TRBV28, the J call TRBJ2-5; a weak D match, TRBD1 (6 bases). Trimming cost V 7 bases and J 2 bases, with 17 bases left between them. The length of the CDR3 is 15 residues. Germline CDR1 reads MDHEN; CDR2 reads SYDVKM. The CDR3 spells CASIPPTGTQETQYF. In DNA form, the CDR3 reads TGTGCCAGCATCCCTCCTACAGGGACACAAGAGACCCAGTACTTC.

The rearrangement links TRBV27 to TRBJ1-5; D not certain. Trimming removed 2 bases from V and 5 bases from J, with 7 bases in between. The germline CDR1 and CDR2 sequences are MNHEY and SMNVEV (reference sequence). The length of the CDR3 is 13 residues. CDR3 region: CASSLGGDQPQHF. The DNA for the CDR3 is TGTGCCAGCAGTTTAGGAGGAGATCAGCCCCAGCATTTT.

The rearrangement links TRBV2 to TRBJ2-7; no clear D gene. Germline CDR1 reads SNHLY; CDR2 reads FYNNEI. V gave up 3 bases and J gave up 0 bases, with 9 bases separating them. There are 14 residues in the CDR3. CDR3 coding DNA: TGTGCCAGCAGTGACTCCCCCCCCTCCTACGAGCAGTACTTC. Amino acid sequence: CASSDSPPSYEQYF.